This TCR beta chain emerged from a study of T cells expressing NK-cell markers. Study-level points and caveats: The study found these clonotypes also leading the CD3+CD56-NKG2C+ fraction in a few donors.

From germline, CDR1 is WSHSY and CDR2 SAAADI. The CDR3 length is 15 residues. For each CDR3 protein, TCRdb gives one entry from its re-call of the 5' RACE reads, without DNA. The sample table includes a few hundred thousand distinct CDR3 sequences. About this clonotype itself: No antigen is known for it.

The clonotype originates from a woman aged 50 to 60 in good health. The source material was blood T cells: a sorted CD56 or NKG2C T cell subset, CD4+ or CD8+ T cells, or bulk PBMC T cells (not recorded which). The V and J genes are TRBV10-2 and TRBJ2-2; TCRdb picks TRBD1, but there is no DNA to check that call. The CDR3 spells CASSEAGTIRGELFF.